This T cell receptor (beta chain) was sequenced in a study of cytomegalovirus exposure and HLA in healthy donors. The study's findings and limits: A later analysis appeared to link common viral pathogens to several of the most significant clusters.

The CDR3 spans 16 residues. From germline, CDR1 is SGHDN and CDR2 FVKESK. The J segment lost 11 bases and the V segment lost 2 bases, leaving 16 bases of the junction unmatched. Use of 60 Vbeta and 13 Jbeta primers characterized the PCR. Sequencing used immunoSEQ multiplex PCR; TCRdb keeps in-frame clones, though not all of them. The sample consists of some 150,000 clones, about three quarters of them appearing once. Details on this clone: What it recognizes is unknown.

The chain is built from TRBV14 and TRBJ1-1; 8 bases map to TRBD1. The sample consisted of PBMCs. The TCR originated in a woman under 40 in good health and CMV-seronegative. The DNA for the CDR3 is TGTGCCAGCAGCCAATTTAAGGGTCAGGGGGCCGATGGGGCTTTCTTT. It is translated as CASSQFKGQGADGAFF. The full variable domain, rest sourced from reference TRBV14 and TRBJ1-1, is EAGVTQFPSHSVIEKGQTVTLRCDPISGHDNLYWYRRVMGKEIKFLLHFVKESKQDESGMPNNRFLAERTGGTYSTLKVQPAELEDSGVYFCASSQFKGQGADGAFFGQGTRLTVV.